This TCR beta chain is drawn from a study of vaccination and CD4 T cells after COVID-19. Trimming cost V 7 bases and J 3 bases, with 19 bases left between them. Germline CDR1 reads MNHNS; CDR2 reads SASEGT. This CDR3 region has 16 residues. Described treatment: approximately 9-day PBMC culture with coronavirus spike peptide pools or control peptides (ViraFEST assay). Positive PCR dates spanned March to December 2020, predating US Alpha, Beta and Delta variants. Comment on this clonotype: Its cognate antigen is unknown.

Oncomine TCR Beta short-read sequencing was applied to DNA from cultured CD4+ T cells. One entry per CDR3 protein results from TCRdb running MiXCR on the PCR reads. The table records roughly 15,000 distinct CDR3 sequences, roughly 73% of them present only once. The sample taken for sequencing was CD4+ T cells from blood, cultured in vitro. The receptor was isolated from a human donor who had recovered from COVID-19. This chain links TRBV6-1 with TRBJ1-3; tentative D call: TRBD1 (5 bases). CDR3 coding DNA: TGTGCCAGCACCTTCCCCAGCGGGGCCCTTGGAAACACCATATATTTT. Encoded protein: CASTFPSGALGNTIYF.